This passage covers 17 T cell receptor beta chains from one sample sequenced in a study of shared clonotypes between healthy human individuals. Generated by immunoSEQ multiplex PCR, the TCRdb table keeps only in-frame clones and is missing some. The table lists fewer than 1.6 million clones, approximately 98.5% of them singletons, with under 0.45% in the top ten. The sequencing input was naive CD4+ T cells sorted from blood. Subset denoted: CD45RA+ positively selected. These receptors were collected from a young man in good health.

The gene calls are TRBV7-3 and TRBJ2-7; D call uncertain. This CDR3 is 14 amino acids long. Germline CDR1 is SGHTA and CDR2 is FQGTGA. V was pared by 2 bases and J by 1 base, with 9 bases between. CDR3 DNA: TGTGCCAGCAGCTTACGGGCAGATTCCTACGAGCAGTACTTC. It is translated as CASSLRADSYEQYF.

V usage is TRBV6-1 and J usage is TRBJ2-7, with no clear D. Trimming pared 4 bases from V and 2 bases from J, leaving 12 bases between. CDR3 length equals 14 residues. From germline, CDR1 is MNHNS and CDR2 SASEGT. CDR3 region: CASSGRVGPYEQYF. CDR3 coding DNA: TGTGCCAGCAGTGGTAGGGTCGGCCCCTACGAGCAGTACTTC.

About this clone: This same CDR3 is encoded by further DNA sequences in the sample. The chain uses TRBV5-6 and TRBJ2-5; D possibly corresponds to TRBD2 (5 bases). The CDR3 totals 11 residues. CDR1 and CDR2 from the germline V gene are SGHDT and YYEEEE. Trimming removed 4 bases at V and 5 bases at J, with 6 bases between. CDR3 nucleotide sequence: TGTGCCAGCAGCAGCGGTGAGACCCAGTACTTC. Amino acids: CASSSGETQYF.

J is TRBJ2-5 and V is TRBV19; TRBD2 matches 13 bases. The V segment lost 5 bases and the J segment 5 bases; nucleotides outside the gene matches: 8. The CDR3 sequence is 16 residues long. The germline gives CDR1 LNHDA, CDR2 SQIVND (reference sequence). The CDR3 spells CASSHAGTSGKETQYF. The CDR3 bases are TGTGCCAGTAGTCACGCCGGGACTAGCGGGAAGGAGACCCAGTACTTC.

V usage is TRBV5-1 and J usage is TRBJ2-5; no reliable D call. CDR1 and CDR2 (germline): SGHRS, YFSETQ. V was pared by 5 bases and J by 1 base, with 9 bases between. The CDR3 runs to 13 residues. CDR3 DNA: TGCGCCAGCAGTCGAAGGTTCCAAGAGACCCAGTACTTC. As protein: CASSRRFQETQYF.

This chain joins TRBV19 and TRBJ2-7; D might be TRBD2 (6 bases). V lost 3 bases to trimming and J lost 2 bases, with 11 bases between them. The CDR3 consists of 14 residues. From germline, CDR1 is LNHDA and CDR2 SQIVND (reference sequence). In DNA, the CDR3 is TGTGCCAGTAGTATTGACGCGGGACCCTACGAGCAGTACTTC. It is translated as CASSIDAGPYEQYF.

The gene calls are TRBV6-1 and TRBJ1-4; D is unclear. The CDR3 runs to 15 residues. Germline CDR1 MNHNS, CDR2 SASEGT. Trimming cost V 2 bases and J 5 bases, with 12 bases left between them. CDR3 in DNA: TGTGCCAGCAGTGAATATCACAGAGCCAATGAAAAACTGTTTTTT. Residues: CASSEYHRANEKLFF.

The J gene is TRBJ2-2, the V gene TRBV23-1, with 9 bases matching TRBD1. TRBV23-1 is assigned to the ORF class and has an uncertain function. The ends lost 5 bases at V and 9 bases at J; junction bases unmatched: 10. This CDR3 is 15 amino acids long. The CDR3 protein is CASSTGTGSPRELFF. The DNA of the CDR3 is TGCGCCAGCAGTACCGGGACAGGGAGTCCCCGGGAGCTGTTTTTT.

This chain links TRBV28 with TRBJ2-1; 10 nucleotides line up with TRBD2. Unmatched junction bases numbered 7, after V lost 4 bases and J lost 4 bases. Looked up from germline, CDR1 is MDHEN and CDR2 is SYDVKM. This CDR3 region has 16 residues. The CDR3 loop reads CASSSPSGRAYNEQFF. The CDR3 bases are TGTGCCAGCAGTTCCCCGAGCGGGAGGGCTTACAATGAGCAGTTCTTC.

This clone is a singleton in its sample. The chain combines TRBV27 with TRBJ2-5; 7 bases are shared with TRBD2. CDR3 length equals 13 residues. Germline V CDR1 and CDR2: MNHEY, SMNVEV (reference sequence). J was trimmed by 4 bases and V by 6 bases; bases with no gene match: 5. CDR3 loop: CASSKREGETQYF. The CDR3 DNA sequence: TGTGCCAGCAGCAAGAGGGAGGGAGAGACCCAGTACTTC.

This chain links TRBV19 with TRBJ2-7, with 10 bases matching TRBD1. Germline assignment: CDR1 LNHDA and CDR2 SQIVND (reference sequence). V was pared by 6 bases and J by 3 bases, with 8 bases of the junction left unmatched. The CDR3 covers 15 residues. The CDR3 region is CASRYGQGGFYEQYF. CDR3 nucleotide sequence: TGTGCCAGTAGATATGGACAGGGGGGTTTCTACGAGCAGTACTTC.

The chain employs TRBV6-4 and TRBJ2-1, with D unresolved. This CDR3 region has 11 residues. From germline, CDR1 is MRHNA and CDR2 SNTAGT. V was shortened by 3 bases and J by 10 bases, with 7 bases between the two germline ends. CDR3 in amino acids: CASSDLWEQFF. Here the CDR3 DNA reads TGTGCCAGCAGTGATTTGTGGGAGCAGTTCTTC.

The J gene is TRBJ2-4, the V gene TRBV7-9; D unresolved. The CDR3 has 14 residues. V lost 2 bases, J lost 0 bases, and 5 bases lay in between. Germline-derived CDR1 and CDR2 are SEHNR and FQNEAQ (reference sequence). CDR3 coding DNA: TGTGCCAGCAGCTTATCCATAGCCAAAAACATTCAGTACTTC. Translation: CASSLSIAKNIQYF.

To note about this clone: The junction departs from the called germline gene at one end, perhaps through a read error. Other DNA sequences in the same sample also yield this CDR3. This chain links TRBV7-7 with TRBJ1-4; TRBD1 is a possible D gene (5 bases). This CDR3 contains 13 residues. The V gene's germline CDR1 is SSHAT and CDR2 FNYEAQ (reference sequence). The CDR3 bases are TGTGCTAGCAGCCCCAGGGTAGGAGAAAAACTGTTTTTT. Translation gives CASSPRVGEKLFF. The complete variable domain, with remaining parts taken from reference TRBV7-7 and TRBJ1-4, reads GAGVSQSPRYKVTKRGQDVTLRCDPISSHATLYWYQQALGQGPEFLTYFNYEAQPDKSGLPSDRFSAERPEGSISTLTIQRTEQRDSAMYRCASSPRVGEKLFFGSGTQLSVL.

This chain uses TRBV7-3 with TRBJ2-3; D remains ambiguous. The CDR3 is 16 amino acids. CDR1 and CDR2 from the germline V gene are SGHTA and FQGTGA. Trimming removed 2 bases at V and 1 base at J, with 13 bases between. CDR3 sequence reads: CASSLARAPGTDTQYF. CDR3 coding DNA: TGTGCCAGCAGCTTAGCTCGTGCCCCCGGCACAGATACGCAGTATTTT.

V is TRBV28 and J is TRBJ2-7, with D tentatively TRBD1 or TRBD2 (6 bases each). CDR1 is MDHEN and CDR2 is SYDVKM in the germline V gene. V lost 7 bases to trimming and J lost 1 base, with 11 bases between them. CDR3 length equals 13 residues. The DNA of the CDR3 is TGTGCCAGCAAGGAGGGGGTGTCCTACGAGCAGTACTTC. Protein: CASKEGVSYEQYF.

The V gene is TRBV4-3, the J gene TRBJ1-3, with D possibly matching TRBD1 (6 bases). This CDR3 has 16 residues. Trimming shortened V by 1 base and J by 0 bases, and 10 bases separated the two germline ends. CDR1 and CDR2 from the germline V gene are LGHNA and YSLEER. As DNA, the CDR3 is TGCGCCAGCAGCCAAGTGAGGGGGTCCTCTGGAAACACCATATATTTT. Its protein product is CASSQVRGSSGNTIYF.